The rows below give T cell receptor beta chains drawn from one sample of a study of T cell responses to AZD1222 COVID-19 vaccine. Sequencing used immunoSEQ multiplex PCR; TCRdb keeps in-frame clones, though not all of them. The sample lists fewer than 110,000 clones, approximately 84% occurring once. Here the sequenced sample was peripheral blood, taken on day 0 of AZD1222 vaccination. The receptors originated from an adult in good health. The CDR3 runs from the conserved cysteine through the conserved F or W. D genes are given only for firm matches. Clone size is shown for a subset of rows, as once, few, many or a class of expanded clone.

>.|TRBJ1-2|TRBV3-1/TRBV3-2|.
CASSQDYTYGYTF
TGTGCCAGCAGCCAAGATTATACCTATGGCTACACCTTC
>.|TRBJ2-1|TRBV23-1|TRBD2
CASSLGLAGGPGKVIYNEQFF
TGCGCCAGCAGTCTTGGACTAGCGGGAGGGCCAGGTAAGGTGATCTACAATGAGCAGTTCTTC
>.|TRBJ1-1|TRBV9|.
CASSVEVGGNTEAFF
TGTGCCAGCAGCGTAGAAGTCGGGGGGAACACTGAAGCTTTCTTT
>.|TRBJ1-1|TRBV28|TRBD1
CASSLQGSFVAFF
TGTGCCAGCAGCCTACAGGGGTCCTTCGTCGCTTTCTTT
>few|TRBJ2-1|TRBV19|TRBD2
CASSTKTSGRFYNEQFF
TGTGCCAGTAGTACCAAAACTAGCGGGAGGTTCTACAATGAGCAGTTCTTC
>few|TRBJ1-3|TRBV5-1|.
CASQARSSAGNTIYF
TGCGCCAGCCAAGCTCGGAGTTCCGCTGGAAACACCATATATTTT
>.|TRBJ2-7|TRBV10-3|TRBD2
CAISEGFRGRADYEQYF
TGTGCCATCAGTGAAGGTTTTCGAGGGAGGGCCGACTACGAGCAGTACTTC
>.|TRBJ2-3|TRBV6-1|.
CASSEESRTDTQYF
TGTGCCAGCAGTGAAGAGAGTCGGACAGATACGCAGTATTTT
>.|TRBJ1-2|TRBV28|TRBD1
CASSLLRQGYGYTF
TGTGCCAGCAGTTTACTCCGACAGGGTTACGGCTACACCTTC
>.|TRBJ2-7|TRBV4-1|.
CASSQEVGGDEQYF
TGCGCCAGCAGCCAAGAGGTAGGGGGGGACGAGCAGTACTTC
>.|TRBJ2-1|TRBV5-1|TRBD1
CASSPDRGNEQFF
TGCGCCAGCAGCCCGGACAGGGGCAATGAGCAGTTCTTC
>.|TRBJ2-1|TRBV7-7|.
CASSLGKGRYNEQFF
TGTGCCAGCAGCTTAGGGAAGGGTCGGTACAATGAGCAGTTCTTC
>.|TRBJ2-3|TRBV1|.
CTSKRLAGGDTQYF
TGCACCAGCAAGCGACTAGCGGGTGGAGATACGCAGTATTTT
>.|TRBJ1-1|TRBV5-1|TRBD1
CASSRTGASTTEAFF
TGCGCCAGCAGCCGAACAGGGGCTTCGACCACTGAAGCTTTCTTT
>few|TRBJ2-1|TRBV7-8|.
CASSLVGRVGEQFF
TGTGCCAGCAGCTTAGTGGGGAGAGTCGGTGAGCAGTTCTTC
>.|TRBJ1-4|TRBV7-6|.
CASSLGTGVGEKLFF
TGTGCCAGCAGCTTAGGTACCGGGGTGGGTGAAAAACTGTTTTTT
>once|TRBJ1-5|TRBV6-5|.
CASRRGGGGRQPQHF
TGTGCCAGCAGGAGGGGTGGAGGGGGACGCCAGCCCCAGCATTTT
>.|TRBJ2-7|TRBV6-9|.
CASSYLRGNAYEQYF
TGTGCCAGCAGTTACCTCAGGGGTAACGCCTACGAGCAGTACTTC
>.|TRBJ2-4|TRBV5-1|.
CASSLQDYLDIQYF
TGCGCCAGCAGCTTGCAGGACTACCTAGACATTCAGTACTTC
>.|TRBJ2-7|TRBV29-1|TRBD1
CSVGTGRYEQYF
TGCAGCGTTGGGACAGGAAGATACGAGCAGTACTTC
>.|TRBJ1-2|TRBV30|.
CAWGGWFLGYTF
TGTGCCTGGGGGGGGTGGTTTTTGGGCTACACCTTC
>.|TRBJ2-1|TRBV27|.
CASSLVASEQFF
TGTGCCAGCAGTTTAGTGGCGAGTGAGCAGTTCTTC
>.|TRBJ2-2|TRBV10-1|.
CASSESTLFRTGELFF
TGCGCCAGCAGTGAGTCGACTCTATTTCGGACCGGGGAGCTGTTTTTT
>.|TRBJ1-5|TRBV6-5|TRBD1
CASSYSRTGGEQPQHF
TGTGCCAGCAGTTACTCGAGGACAGGGGGCGAACAGCCCCAGCATTTT
>.|TRBJ2-2|TRBV30|.
CAWSVRGGGANTGELFF
TGTGCCTGGAGTGTAAGGGGAGGGGGCGCGAACACCGGGGAGCTGTTTTTT
>.|TRBJ2-7|TRBV6-5|.
CASRPTSNYEQYF
TGTGCCAGCAGGCCCACTAGTAACTACGAGCAGTACTTC
>.|TRBJ1-2|TRBV7-9|.
CASSFALEGYGYTF
TGTGCCAGCAGCTTTGCTCTGGAAGGCTATGGCTACACCTTC
>.|TRBJ1-1|TRBV19|.
CASKQEDTNTEAFF
TGTGCCAGTAAACAGGAAGACACCAACACTGAAGCTTTCTTT
>.|TRBJ2-2|TRBV29-1|.
CSVARTGELFF
TGCAGCGTTGCTCGCACCGGGGAGCTGTTTTTT
>.|TRBJ1-2|TRBV13|.
CASSASGASYGYTF
TGTGCCAGCAGCGCTAGCGGGGCCAGCTATGGCTACACCTTC
>.|TRBJ1-5|TRBV30|.
CAWSAPPSQPQHF
TGTGCCTGGAGTGCCCCACCGTCTCAGCCCCAGCATTTT
>.|TRBJ2-1|TRBV29-1|TRBD2
CSVGGGYNEQFF
TGCAGCGTTGGGGGAGGGTACAATGAGCAGTTCTTC
>.|TRBJ1-1|TRBV18|.
CASSPGLTNTEAFF
TGTGCCAGCTCCCCCGGACTGACTAACACTGAAGCTTTCTTT
>.|TRBJ2-7|TRBV6-1|.
CASSESRTSSYEQYF
TGTGCCAGCAGTGAAAGCAGGACAAGCTCCTACGAGCAGTACTTC
>few|TRBJ1-2|TRBV7-3|.
CASSLSGAGNYGYTF
TGTGCCAGCAGCTTATCAGGGGCAGGGAACTATGGCTACACCTTC
>.|TRBJ1-1|TRBV7-9|.
CASSPGWEYTEAFF
TGTGCCAGCAGCCCCGGATGGGAATACACTGAAGCTTTCTTT
>.|TRBJ2-7|TRBV19|TRBD1
CASKVPGQGGEQYF
TGTGCCAGTAAGGTACCGGGACAGGGAGGCGAGCAGTACTTC
>.|TRBJ1-6|TRBV6-5|.
CASSYGGESYNSPLHF
TGTGCCAGCAGTTACGGGGGCGAATCCTATAATTCACCCCTCCACTTT
>.|TRBJ2-3|TRBV6-2/TRBV6-3|TRBD2
CASSTGAGVATDTQYF
TGTGCCAGCAGTACCGGGGCGGGAGTGGCCACAGATACGCAGTATTTT
>.|TRBJ2-7|TRBV9|.
CASSPLEGPYEQYF
TGTGCCAGCAGCCCCCTCGAGGGGCCCTACGAGCAGTACTTC
>.|TRBJ1-5|TRBV9|TRBD1
CASAATRGQPQHF
TGTGCCAGCGCGGCGACCAGGGGGCAGCCCCAGCATTTT
>once|TRBJ1-6|TRBV29-1|.
CSVETIQRESSYNSPLHF
TGCAGCGTTGAAACTATACAGCGCGAGAGCTCCTATAATTCACCCCTCCACTTT
>.|TRBJ2-3|TRBV11-2|.
CASSKFSVKDTQYF
TGTGCCAGCAGCAAGTTTTCCGTCAAAGATACGCAGTATTTT
>.|TRBJ1-2|TRBV6-5|TRBD1
CASRGDSTGIGYTF
TGTGCCAGCAGGGGGGACAGTACAGGGATTGGCTACACCTTC
>.|TRBJ1-1|TRBV6-1|.
CASSESGGTAFF
TGTGCCAGCAGTGAAAGCGGCGGCACTGCTTTCTTT
>.|TRBJ2-7|TRBV18|TRBD1
CASSRTGNSYEQYF
TGTGCCAGCTCACGGACAGGGAACTCCTACGAGCAGTACTTC
>few|TRBJ2-7|TRBV19|.
CASSPVEGGDSAYEQYF
TGTGCCAGTAGTCCCGTGGAGGGTGGGGACAGTGCCTACGAGCAGTACTTC
>.|TRBJ2-5|TRBV5-1|.
CASSLLSGEETQYF
TGCGCCAGCAGCTTGTTGTCGGGAGAAGAGACCCAGTACTTC
>.|TRBJ1-5|TRBV12-5|.
CASGSYNQPQHF
TGTGCTAGTGGTTCGTACAATCAGCCCCAGCATTTT
>.|TRBJ2-5|TRBV27|.
CASSLDLRSLETQYF
TGTGCCAGCAGTTTAGACCTCCGGTCTTTGGAGACCCAGTACTTC
>.|TRBJ2-7|TRBV2|.
CASSVFGQDSSYEQYF
TGTGCCAGCAGTGTGTTCGGGCAGGACAGCTCCTACGAGCAGTACTTC
>.|TRBJ2-6|TRBV3-1/TRBV3-2|.
CASSQVKVSGANVLTF
TGTGCCAGCAGCCAAGTAAAGGTATCTGGGGCCAACGTCCTGACTTTC
>once|TRBJ1-3|TRBV6-1|.
CASSEGDDGNTIYF
TGTGCCAGCAGTGAGGGGGATGACGGAAACACCATATATTTT
>.|TRBJ2-7|TRBV11-3|TRBD2
CASSPGLAGAEQYF
TGTGCCAGCAGCCCCGGACTAGCGGGAGCCGAGCAGTACTTC
>.|TRBJ1-2|TRBV11-3|.
CASSLESDGGPYYGYTF
TGTGCCAGCAGCTTAGAATCTGATGGGGGTCCGTACTATGGCTACACCTTC
>.|TRBJ2-7|TRBV7-9|.
CASSSTGKQYF
TGTGCCAGCAGCTCAACAGGGAAACAGTACTTC
>.|TRBJ1-4|TRBV7-8|.
CASSPYGVGEKLFF
TGTGCCAGCAGCCCCTACGGGGTGGGTGAAAAACTGTTTTTT